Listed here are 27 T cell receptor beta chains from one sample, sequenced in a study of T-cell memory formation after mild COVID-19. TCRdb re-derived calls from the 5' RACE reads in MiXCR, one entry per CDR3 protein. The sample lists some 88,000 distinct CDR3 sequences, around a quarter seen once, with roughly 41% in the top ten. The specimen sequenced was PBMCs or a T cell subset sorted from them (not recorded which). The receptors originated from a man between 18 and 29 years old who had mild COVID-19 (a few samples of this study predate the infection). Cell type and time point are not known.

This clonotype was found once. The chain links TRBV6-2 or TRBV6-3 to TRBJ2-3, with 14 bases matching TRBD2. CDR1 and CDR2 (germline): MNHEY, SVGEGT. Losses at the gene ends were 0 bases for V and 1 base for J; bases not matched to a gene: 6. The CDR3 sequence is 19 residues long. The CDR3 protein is CASSYSRLAGGRGTDTQYF. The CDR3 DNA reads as TGTGCCAGCAGTTACTCCCGACTAGCGGGGGGGCGCGGCACAGATACGCAGTATTTT.

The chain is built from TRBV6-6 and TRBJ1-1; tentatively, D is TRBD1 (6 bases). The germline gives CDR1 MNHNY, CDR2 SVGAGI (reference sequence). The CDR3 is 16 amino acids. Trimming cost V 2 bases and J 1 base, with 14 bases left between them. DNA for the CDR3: TGTGCCAGCAGTTACCCCAATTTGGGACAGAACACTGAAGCTTTCTTT. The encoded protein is CASSYPNLGQNTEAFF.

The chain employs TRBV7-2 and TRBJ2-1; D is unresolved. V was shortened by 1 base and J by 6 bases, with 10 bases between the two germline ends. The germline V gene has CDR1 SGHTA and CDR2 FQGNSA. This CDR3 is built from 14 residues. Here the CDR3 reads CASSLVRESNEQFF. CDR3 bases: TGTGCCAGCAGCTTAGTAAGGGAAAGCAATGAGCAGTTCTTC.

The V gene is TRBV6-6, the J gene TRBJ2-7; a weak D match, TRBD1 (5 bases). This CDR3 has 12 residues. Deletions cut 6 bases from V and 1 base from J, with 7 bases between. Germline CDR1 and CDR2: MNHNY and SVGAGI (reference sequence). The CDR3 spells CASSDSSYEQYV. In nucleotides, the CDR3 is TGTGCCAGCAGCGACAGTTCCTACGAGCAGTACGTC.

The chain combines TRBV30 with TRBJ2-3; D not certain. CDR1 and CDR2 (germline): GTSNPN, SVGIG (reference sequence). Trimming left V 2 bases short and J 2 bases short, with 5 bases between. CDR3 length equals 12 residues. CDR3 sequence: CAWSQFTDTQYF. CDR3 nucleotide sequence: TGTGCCTGGAGTCAATTCACAGATACGCAGTATTTT.

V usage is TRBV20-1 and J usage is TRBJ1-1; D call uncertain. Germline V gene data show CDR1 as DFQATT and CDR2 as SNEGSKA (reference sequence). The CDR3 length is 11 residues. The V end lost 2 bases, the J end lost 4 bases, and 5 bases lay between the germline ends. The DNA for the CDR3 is TGCAGTGCTAGAAGGGTCACTGAAGCTTTCTTT. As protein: CSARRVTEAFF.

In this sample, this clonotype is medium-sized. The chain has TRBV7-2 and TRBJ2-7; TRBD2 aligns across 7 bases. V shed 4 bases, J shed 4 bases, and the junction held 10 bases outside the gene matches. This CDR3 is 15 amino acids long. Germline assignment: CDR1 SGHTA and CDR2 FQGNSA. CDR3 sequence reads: CASSYEGGGNYEQYF. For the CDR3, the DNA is TGTGCCAGCAGCTACGAGGGCGGGGGAAATTACGAGCAGTACTTC. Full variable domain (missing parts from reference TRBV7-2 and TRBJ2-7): GAGVSQSPSNKVTEKGKDVELRCDPISGHTALYWYRQSLGQGLEFLIYFQGNSAPDKSGLPSDRFSAERTGGSVSTLTIQRTQQEDSAVYLCASSYEGGGNYEQYFGPGTRLTVT.

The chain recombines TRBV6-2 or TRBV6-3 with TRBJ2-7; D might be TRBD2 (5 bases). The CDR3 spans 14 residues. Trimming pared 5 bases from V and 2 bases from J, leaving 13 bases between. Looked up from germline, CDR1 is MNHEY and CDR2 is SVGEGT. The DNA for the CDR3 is TGTGCCAGCAGTCGAGACTACCGGACCTACGAGCAGTACGTC. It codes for CASSRDYRTYEQYV.

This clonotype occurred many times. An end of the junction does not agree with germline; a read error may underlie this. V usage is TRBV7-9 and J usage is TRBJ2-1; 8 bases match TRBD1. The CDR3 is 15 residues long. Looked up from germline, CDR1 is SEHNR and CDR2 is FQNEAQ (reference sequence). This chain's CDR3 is CASSLGTGSYNEQFF. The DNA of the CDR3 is TGTGCCAGCAGTTTAGGGACAGGCTCCTACAATGAGCAGTTCTTC.

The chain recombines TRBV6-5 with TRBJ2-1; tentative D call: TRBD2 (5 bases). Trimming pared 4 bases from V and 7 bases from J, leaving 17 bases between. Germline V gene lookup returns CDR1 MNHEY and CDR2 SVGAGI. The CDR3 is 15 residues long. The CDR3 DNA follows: TGTGCCAGCAGTTCCGTAGGAGCTTCGGGGAATGAGCAGTTCTTC. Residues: CASSSVGASGNEQFF.

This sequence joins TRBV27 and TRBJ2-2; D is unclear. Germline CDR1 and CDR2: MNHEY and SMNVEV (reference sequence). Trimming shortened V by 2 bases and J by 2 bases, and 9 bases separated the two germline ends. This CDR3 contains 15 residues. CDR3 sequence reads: CASSLTSFNTGELFF. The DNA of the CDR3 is TGTGCCAGCAGTTTAACCAGCTTCAACACCGGGGAGCTGTTTTTT.

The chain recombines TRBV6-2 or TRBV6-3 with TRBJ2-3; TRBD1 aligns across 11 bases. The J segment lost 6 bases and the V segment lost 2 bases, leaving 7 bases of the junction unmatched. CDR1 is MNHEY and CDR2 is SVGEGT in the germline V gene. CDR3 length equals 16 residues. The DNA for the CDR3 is TGTGCCAGCAGTTACGGGGGACAGGGGGAGGTGGATACGCAGTATTTT. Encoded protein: CASSYGGQGEVDTQYF.

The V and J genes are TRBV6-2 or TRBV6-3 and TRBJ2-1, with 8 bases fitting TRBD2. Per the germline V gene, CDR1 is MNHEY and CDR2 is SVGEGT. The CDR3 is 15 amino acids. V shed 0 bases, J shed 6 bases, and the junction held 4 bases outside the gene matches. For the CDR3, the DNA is TGTGCCAGCAGTTACTCGAGAAGCGGGGGCAATGAGCAGTTCTTC. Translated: CASSYSRSGGNEQFF.

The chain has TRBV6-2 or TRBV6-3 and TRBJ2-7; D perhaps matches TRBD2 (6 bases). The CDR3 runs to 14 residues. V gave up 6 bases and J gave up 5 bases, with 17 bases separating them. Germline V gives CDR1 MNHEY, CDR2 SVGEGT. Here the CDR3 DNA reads TGTGCCAGCAGCCCTGGGAGGTATCGGGACGAGCAGTACTTC. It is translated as CASSPGRYRDEQYF.

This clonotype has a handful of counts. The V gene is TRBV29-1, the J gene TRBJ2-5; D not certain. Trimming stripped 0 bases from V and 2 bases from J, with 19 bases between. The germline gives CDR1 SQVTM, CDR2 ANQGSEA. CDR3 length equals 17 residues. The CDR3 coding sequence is TGCAGCGTTGAAGATCCCGACGGCTACCCCCAACAAGAGACCCAGTACTTC. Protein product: CSVEDPDGYPQQETQYF.

In nucleotides, the CDR3 is TGTGCCAGCAGCTTAAACGGGAGAAGGGACACTGAAGCTTTCTTT. This encodes CASSLNGRRDTEAFF. This chain connects TRBV11-3 to TRBJ1-1; D gene uncertain. V lost 2 bases to trimming and J lost 3 bases, with 13 bases between them. CDR1 SGHNT and CDR2 YENEEA come from the germline V gene. The CDR3 runs to 15 residues.

The CDR3 here is CAWSFGSSYNEQFF. The CDR3 bases are TGTGCCTGGAGTTTCGGAAGCTCCTACAATGAGCAGTTCTTC. This chain links TRBV30 with TRBJ2-1, with D unclear. This CDR3 spans 14 amino acids. Germline V gene data show CDR1 as GTSNPN and CDR2 as SVGIG (reference sequence). Trimming left V 2 bases short and J 0 bases short, with 8 bases between.

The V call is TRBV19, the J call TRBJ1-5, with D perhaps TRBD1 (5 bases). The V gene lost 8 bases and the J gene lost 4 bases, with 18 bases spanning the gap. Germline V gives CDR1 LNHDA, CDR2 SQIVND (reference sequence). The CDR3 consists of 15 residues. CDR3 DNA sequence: TGTGCCAGTTCGCTTAGGTCCTGGGGGAATCAGCCCCAGCATTTT. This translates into CASSLRSWGNQPQHF.

CDR3 sequence: CSVEPDRDSYEQYF. CDR3 sequence (DNA): TGCAGCGTTGAGCCGGACAGGGACTCCTACGAGCAGTACTTC. The chain combines TRBV29-1 with TRBJ2-7, with 8 bases aligning to TRBD1. The length of the CDR3 is 14 residues. Germline assignment: CDR1 SQVTM and CDR2 ANQGSEA. After removal of 3 bases from V and 0 bases from J, the junction contained 4 bases not matched to a gene.

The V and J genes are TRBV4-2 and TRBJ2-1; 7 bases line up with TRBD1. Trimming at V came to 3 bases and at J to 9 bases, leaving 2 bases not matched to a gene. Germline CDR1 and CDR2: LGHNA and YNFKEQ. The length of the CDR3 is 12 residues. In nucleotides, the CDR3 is TGTGCCAGCAGCCAGACAGGGTCTGAGCAGTTCTTC. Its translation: CASSQTGSEQFF.

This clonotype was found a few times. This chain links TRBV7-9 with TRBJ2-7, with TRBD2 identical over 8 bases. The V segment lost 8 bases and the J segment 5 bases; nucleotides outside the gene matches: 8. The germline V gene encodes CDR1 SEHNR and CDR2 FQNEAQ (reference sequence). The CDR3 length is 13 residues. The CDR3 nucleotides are TGTGCCAGCGGTTCGGGGGGGGTACACGAGCAGTACTTC. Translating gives CASGSGGVHEQYF.

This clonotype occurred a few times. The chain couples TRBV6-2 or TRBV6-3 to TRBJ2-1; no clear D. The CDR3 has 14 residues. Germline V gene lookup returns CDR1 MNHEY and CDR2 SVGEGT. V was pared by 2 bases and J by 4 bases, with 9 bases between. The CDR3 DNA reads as TGTGCCAGCAGTTACGCCGGCAGGTACAATGAGCAGTTCTTC. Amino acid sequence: CASSYAGRYNEQFF.

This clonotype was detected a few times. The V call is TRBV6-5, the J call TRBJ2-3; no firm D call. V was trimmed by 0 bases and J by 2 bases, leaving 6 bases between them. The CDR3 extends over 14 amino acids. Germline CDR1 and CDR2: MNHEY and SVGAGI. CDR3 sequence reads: CASSYSGLTDTQYF. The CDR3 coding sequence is TGTGCCAGCAGTTACTCCGGGCTCACAGATACGCAGTATTTT.

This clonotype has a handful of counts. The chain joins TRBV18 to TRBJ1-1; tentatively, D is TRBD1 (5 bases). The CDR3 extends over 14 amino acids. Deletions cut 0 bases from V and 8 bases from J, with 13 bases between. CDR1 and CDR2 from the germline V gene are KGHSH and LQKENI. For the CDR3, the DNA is TGTGCCAGCTCACCACCGGTAGTGGGGCCAGAAGCTTTCTTT. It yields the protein CASSPPVVGPEAFF.

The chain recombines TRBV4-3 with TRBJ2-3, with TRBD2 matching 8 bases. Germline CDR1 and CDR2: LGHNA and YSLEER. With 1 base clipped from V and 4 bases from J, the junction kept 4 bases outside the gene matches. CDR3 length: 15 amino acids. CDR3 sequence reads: CASSQAGLGADTQYF. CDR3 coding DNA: TGCGCCAGCAGCCAAGCGGGACTAGGGGCAGATACGCAGTATTTT.

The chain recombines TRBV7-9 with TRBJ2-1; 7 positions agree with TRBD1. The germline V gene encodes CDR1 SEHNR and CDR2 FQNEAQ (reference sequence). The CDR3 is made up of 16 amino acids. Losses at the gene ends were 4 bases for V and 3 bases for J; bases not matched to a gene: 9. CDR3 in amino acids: CASSSGFDRDYNEQFF. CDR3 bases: TGTGCCAGCAGCTCTGGGTTCGACAGGGACTACAATGAGCAGTTCTTC.

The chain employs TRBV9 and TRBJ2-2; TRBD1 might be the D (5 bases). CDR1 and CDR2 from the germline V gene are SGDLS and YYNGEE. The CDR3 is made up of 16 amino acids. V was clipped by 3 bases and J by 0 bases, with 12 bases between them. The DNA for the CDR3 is TGTGCCAGCAGCGCCAACAGGTTCGCGAACACCGGGGAGCTGTTTTTT. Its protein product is CASSANRFANTGELFF.